The TCR beta chain under discussion was sequenced for a study of human T cells and chemical hapten exposure. Study as a whole: An area of 2 cm by approximately 2 cm on upper inner arm skin received 2% DPC for sensitization.

This clonotype was counted between two and nine times. As yet, its antigen is unknown. This CDR3 spans 13 amino acids. Trimming shortened V by 5 bases and J by 4 bases, and 14 bases separated the two germline ends. CDR1 SQVTM and CDR2 ANQGSEA come from the germline V gene. Unique molecular identifiers were affixed to discrete cDNA molecules within the library. TCRdb fed the RACE reads into MiXCR, producing one record per CDR3 protein. This table has 180,000 or so distinct CDR3 sequences, 20% to 25% appearing once. Broader study findings: In comparison with controls, expanded TCRs gave rise to a significantly larger number of large CDR3 similarity clusters. Every donor had alopecia, and their immune response may therefore differ from healthy people's.

Described time point: patch test 1, 2 weeks after DPC sensitization. As to treatment: therapeutic diphenylcyclopropenone sensitization with weekly scalp DPC. The receptor's source is a woman in her fifties or sixties with alopecia areata. Some clones in this sample may be carry-over from other donors' samples. The sequenced sample was whole blood, obtained in connection with sensitization to the hapten diphenylcyclopropenone (DPC). V is TRBV29-1 and J is TRBJ1-1, with D uncertain. CDR3 in DNA: TGCAGCGTTTCCGGGCGATCGGGCACTGAAGCTTTCTTT. The encoded protein is CSVSGRSGTEAFF.